The 11 T cell receptor beta chains given below trace back to one sample, sequenced in a study of radiotherapy plus CTLA-4 blockade in lung cancer. Clones were read by immunoSEQ multiplex PCR, and TCRdb kept only the in-frame ones, dropping some. The sample records some 25,000 clones, roughly 70% being singletons. This sample comprised peripheral blood, obtained from a patient treated with radiotherapy plus ipilimumab. These receptors were taken from a human donor with non-small cell lung cancer whose response to radiotherapy plus ipilimumab could not be evaluated.

The chain joins TRBV6-5 to TRBJ2-1, with TRBD2 matching 11 bases. CDR1 and CDR2 from the germline V gene are MNHEY and SVGAGI. Trimming at V came to 8 bases and at J to 6 bases, leaving 9 bases not matched to a gene. The CDR3 totals 15 residues. In DNA form, the CDR3 reads TGTGCCAGCCGAAAAACTAGCGGGAGCCTCAATGAGCAGTTCTTC. Translated, it gives CASRKTSGSLNEQFF.

In this sample, this clone is medium-sized. V gene TRBV28 combines with J gene TRBJ2-5; D is perhaps TRBD2 (7 bases). Trimming removed 3 bases from V and 2 bases from J, with 22 bases in between. CDR1 MDHEN and CDR2 SYDVKM come from the germline V gene. This CDR3 contains 18 residues. The DNA of the CDR3 is TGTGCCAGCAGTTTTCCCTCATGGCAGGGAGGGGGGCAAGAGACCCAGTACTTC. Translated, it gives CASSFPSWQGGGQETQYF.

The chain employs TRBV28 and TRBJ2-7, with D tentatively TRBD1 (6 bases). Germline lookup yields CDR1 MDHEN and CDR2 SYDVKM. This CDR3 has 15 amino acids. Trimming removed 7 bases from V and 1 base from J, with 17 bases in between. In DNA, the CDR3 is TGTGCCAGCACTTTCATGGGGGACACATCCTACGAGCAGTACTTC. This codes for CASTFMGDTSYEQYF.

This chain uses TRBV2 with TRBJ2-7, with 7 bases matching TRBD1. CDR1 SNHLY and CDR2 FYNNEI come from the germline V gene. This CDR3 is 12 amino acids long. V was clipped by 4 bases and J by 3 bases; unmatched bases: 0. The CDR3: CASSGQGYEQYF. The CDR3 nucleotides are TGTGCCAGCAGTGGACAGGGCTACGAGCAGTACTTC.

The chain combines TRBV9 with TRBJ1-2; D uncertain. The germline V and J ends were trimmed by 0 bases and 1 base, with 10 bases remaining between them. CDR3 length equals 15 residues. Germline V gives CDR1 SGDLS, CDR2 YYNGEE. CDR3 sequence reads: CASSVAGGINYGYTF. CDR3 nucleotides: TGTGCCAGCAGCGTAGCTGGAGGGATTAACTATGGCTACACCTTC.

In its sample, this clone was seen once. This chain links TRBV11-2 with TRBJ2-7, with a tentative D call TRBD2 (6 bases). Between the trimmed V and J ends, which lost 6 bases and 9 bases, there was a span of 12 bases. Germline V gene data show CDR1 as SGHAT and CDR2 as FQNNGV. CDR3 size: 11 residues. Here the CDR3 DNA reads TGTGCCAGCAGATTGGACTATACGCAGTACTTC. This translates into CASRLDYTQYF.

This chain uses TRBV11-2 with TRBJ1-1; a possible D gene is TRBD1 (5 bases). CDR1 and CDR2 from the germline V gene are SGHAT and FQNNGV. The CDR3 consists of 16 residues. V lost 0 bases, J lost 1 base, and 12 bases lay in between. CDR3 coding DNA: TGTGCCAGCAGCTTAGATCGGTGGACAAGGAACACTGAAGCTTTCTTT. This gives the protein CASSLDRWTRNTEAFF.

This clone was recorded only once. The chain employs TRBV9 and TRBJ1-4; D remains ambiguous. There are 13 residues in the CDR3. V was trimmed by 5 bases and J by 4 bases, leaving 9 bases between them. In germline, CDR1 is SGDLS, CDR2 YYNGEE. The CDR3 reads CASSVSGNEKLFF. As DNA, the CDR3 is TGTGCCAGCAGTGTAAGCGGTAATGAAAAACTGTTTTTT.

Comments on this clone: The germline gene is not matched at one end of the junction; a read error may be the cause. The rearrangement links TRBV7-7 to TRBJ2-3; no firm D call. CDR1 is SSHAT, CDR2 FNYEAQ, per germline (reference sequence). The CDR3 length is 13 residues. In DNA form, the CDR3 reads TGTGCTAGCAGCTCGGAGCTCCTAGATACGCAGTATTTT. Its translation is CASSSELLDTQYF.

This clone was detected a few times. This chain connects TRBV5-1 to TRBJ2-1; D perhaps matches TRBD1 (7 bases). V dropped 2 bases and J dropped 3 bases, with 12 bases sitting between them. Germline CDR1 is SGHRS and CDR2 is YFSETQ. The CDR3 runs to 15 residues. DNA of the CDR3: TGCGCCAGCAGCTTTGGAGGGGGCGACTACAATGAGCAGTTCTTC. This encodes CASSFGGGDYNEQFF. Looking up the rest from reference TRBV5-1 and TRBJ2-1 gives the full variable domain: KAGVTQTPRYLIKTRGQQVTLSCSPISGHRSVSWYQQTPGQGLQFLFEYFSETQRNKGNFPGRFSGRQFSNSRSEMNVSTLELGDSALYLCASSFGGGDYNEQFFGPGTRLTVL.

The chain carries TRBV5-1 and TRBJ1-1; D unclear. V dropped 6 bases and J dropped 1 base, with 10 bases sitting between them. Germline CDR1 is SGHRS and CDR2 is YFSETQ. The CDR3 sequence is 13 residues long. CDR3 sequence: CASKETRNTEAFF. CDR3 in DNA: TGCGCCAGCAAGGAGACGAGGAACACTGAAGCTTTCTTT.